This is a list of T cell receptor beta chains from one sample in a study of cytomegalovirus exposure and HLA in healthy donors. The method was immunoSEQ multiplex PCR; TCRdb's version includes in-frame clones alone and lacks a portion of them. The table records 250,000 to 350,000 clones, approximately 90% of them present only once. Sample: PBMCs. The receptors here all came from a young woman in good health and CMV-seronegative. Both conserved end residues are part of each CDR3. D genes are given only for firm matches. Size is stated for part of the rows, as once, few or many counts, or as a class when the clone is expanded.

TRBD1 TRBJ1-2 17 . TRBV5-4 CASSSPGQRRSNYGYTF TGTGCCAGCAGCTCACCGGGACAGAGGAGATCCAACTATGGCTACACCTTC
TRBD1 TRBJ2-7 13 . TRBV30 CAWSPGQAGEQYF TGTGCCTGGAGTCCGGGACAGGCGGGAGAGCAGTACTTC
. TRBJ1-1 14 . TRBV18 CASSPTVENTEAFF TGTGCCAGCTCACCGACAGTAGAGAACACTGAAGCTTTCTTT
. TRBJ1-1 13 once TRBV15 CATSNRGSAEAFF TGTGCCACCAGCAATAGGGGGAGCGCTGAAGCTTTCTTT
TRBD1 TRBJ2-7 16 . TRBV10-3 CAISERSGQVPYEQYF TGTGCCATCTCTGAGAGGTCGGGACAGGTCCCCTACGAGCAGTACTTC
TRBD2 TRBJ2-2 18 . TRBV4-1 CASSLWTSGRELTGELFF TGCGCCAGCAGCCTGTGGACTAGCGGGAGGGAACTCACCGGGGAGCTGTTTTTT
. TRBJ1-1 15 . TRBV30 CAWSSGGLKDTEAFF TGTGCCTGGAGTTCCGGGGGGCTGAAGGACACTGAAGCTTTCTTT
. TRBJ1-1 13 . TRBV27 CASGPVTPAEAFF TGTGCCAGCGGGCCCGTGACCCCGGCTGAAGCTTTCTTT
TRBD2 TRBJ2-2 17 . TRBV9 CASSPRTSGRGTGELFF TGTGCCAGCAGCCCAAGGACTAGCGGGAGGGGCACCGGGGAGCTGTTTTTT
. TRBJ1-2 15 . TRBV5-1 CASSPRPGTPRPHTF TGCGCCAGCAGCCCCCGTCCCGGGACACCGAGGCCCCACACCTTC
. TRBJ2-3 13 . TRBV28 CASSKGATDTQYF TGTGCCAGCAGTAAGGGAGCAACAGATACGCAGTATTTT
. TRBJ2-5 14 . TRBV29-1 CSVDNTGRRETQYF TGCAGCGTTGATAACACAGGGAGACGAGAGACCCAGTACTTC
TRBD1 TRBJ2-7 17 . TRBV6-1 CASSENRGTGLIYEQYF TGTGCCAGCAGTGAAAATCGGGGGACAGGGCTTATCTACGAGCAGTACTTC
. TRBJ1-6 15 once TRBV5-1 CASSLAGEVNSPLHF TGCGCCAGCAGCTTGGCTGGGGAGGTAAATTCACCCCTCCACTTT
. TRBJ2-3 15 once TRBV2 CASSEWGELIDTQYF TGTGCCAGCAGTGAGTGGGGGGAGTTAATCGATACGCAGTATTTT
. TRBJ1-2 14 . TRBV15 CATSSSAGDYGYTF TGTGCCACCAGCAGTTCTGCAGGGGACTATGGCTACACCTTC
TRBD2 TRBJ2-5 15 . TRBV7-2 CASSLERGGAETQYF TGTGCCAGCAGCTTGGAGAGGGGAGGGGCGGAGACCCAGTACTTC
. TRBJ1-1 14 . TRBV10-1 CASSEGQTGTEAFF TGCGCCAGCAGTGAGGGTCAAACGGGCACTGAAGCTTTCTTT
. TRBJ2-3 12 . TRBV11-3 CASSSSTDTQYF TGTGCCAGCAGCTCAAGCACAGATACGCAGTATTTT
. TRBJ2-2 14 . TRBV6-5 CASAALVMAGELFF TGTGCCAGCGCCGCACTAGTAATGGCCGGGGAGCTGTTTTTT
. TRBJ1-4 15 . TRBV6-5 CASSYGGYEGEKLFF TGTGCCAGCAGTTACGGAGGGTATGAGGGTGAAAAACTGTTTTTT
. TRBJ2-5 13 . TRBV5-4 CASSIGMRETQYF TGTGCCAGCAGCATTGGCATGCGGGAGACCCAGTACTTC
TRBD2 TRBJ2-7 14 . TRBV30 CAWSHSGRLYEQYF TGTGCCTGGAGTCATAGCGGGAGGCTCTACGAGCAGTACTTC
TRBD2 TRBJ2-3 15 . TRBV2 CASSGAGGNTDTQYF TGTGCCAGCAGTGGAGCGGGAGGGAACACAGATACGCAGTATTTT
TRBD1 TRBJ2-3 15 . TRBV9 CASSVGQGITDTQYF TGTGCCAGCAGCGTGGGACAGGGGATAACAGATACGCAGTATTTT
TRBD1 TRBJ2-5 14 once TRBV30 CAWSVQGRGETQYF TGTGCCTGGAGTGTACAGGGGCGCGGAGAGACCCAGTACTTC
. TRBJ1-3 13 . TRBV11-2 CASSLGVVNTIYF TGTGCCAGCAGCTTAGGTGTAGTGAACACCATATATTTT
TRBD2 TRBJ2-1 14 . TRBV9 CASSRRGSIDEQFF TGTGCCAGCAGCCGTCGCGGGAGTATCGATGAGCAGTTCTTC
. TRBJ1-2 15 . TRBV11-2 CASSLEPGSNYGYTF TGTGCCAGCAGCTTAGAACCCGGGTCCAACTATGGCTACACCTTC
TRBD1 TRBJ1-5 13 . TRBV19 CASGQGYNQPQHF TGTGCCAGCGGACAGGGTTACAATCAGCCCCAGCATTTT
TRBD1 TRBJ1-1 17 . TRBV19 CASSRRGRQGPNTEAFF TGTGCCAGTAGTAGGAGAGGGAGACAGGGACCGAACACTGAAGCTTTCTTT
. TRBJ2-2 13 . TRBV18 CASSPGRDPKLFF TGTGCCAGCTCACCAGGGCGGGACCCAAAGCTGTTTTTT
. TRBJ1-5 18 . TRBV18 CASSLRTVGQNSNQPQHF TGTGCCAGCTCACTTCGGACAGTCGGTCAAAATAGCAATCAGCCCCAGCATTTT
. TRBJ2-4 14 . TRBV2 CASRGRTPSNIQYF TGTGCCAGCAGGGGGAGGACTCCGTCCAACATTCAGTACTTC
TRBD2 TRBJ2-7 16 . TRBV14 CASSQALAGSSYEQYF TGTGCCAGCAGCCAAGCTCTAGCGGGCAGCTCCTACGAGCAGTACTTC
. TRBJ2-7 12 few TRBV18 CASSPDSDEQYF TGTGCCAGCTCACCAGATTCGGACGAGCAGTACTTC
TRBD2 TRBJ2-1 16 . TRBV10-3 CAISRPAGGSYNEQFF TGTGCCATCAGTCGTCCCGCGGGAGGCTCCTACAATGAGCAGTTCTTC
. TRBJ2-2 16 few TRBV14 CASSQVGGSNTGELFF TGTGCCAGCAGCCAAGTGGGCGGGTCGAACACCGGGGAGCTGTTTTTT
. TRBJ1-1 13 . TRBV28 CASSRHRETEAFF TGTGCCAGCAGTAGACATCGTGAGACTGAAGCTTTCTTT
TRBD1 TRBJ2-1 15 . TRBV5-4 CASFPEGASYNEQFF TGTGCCAGTTTTCCTGAGGGGGCCTCCTACAATGAGCAGTTCTTC
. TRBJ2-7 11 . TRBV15 CATSGAMGQYF TGTGCCACCAGCGGGGCCATGGGGCAGTACTTC
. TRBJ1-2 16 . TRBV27 CASSLSSPSFAYGYTF TGTGCCAGCAGTTTAAGCTCGCCCTCTTTCGCCTATGGCTACACCTTC